Below are 30 T cell receptor beta chains sequenced from a single sample in a study of CD8 T cells in Susac syndrome. It was with random hexamers that roughly 0.45 to 1 ug RNA was reverse transcribed. TCRdb ran MiXCR on the immunoSEQ multiplex PCR reads and lists one entry per CDR3 protein. Of hundreds of thousands of distinct CDR3 sequences listed, roughly nine tenths are singletons. The material sequenced was CD8+ T cells from PBMCs. The receptor source for this set is a human donor with multiple sclerosis.

The V call is TRBV9, the J call TRBJ2-3; D is ambiguous. V was clipped by 0 bases and J by 1 base, with 9 bases between them. The CDR3 spans 15 residues. Germline lookup yields CDR1 SGDLS and CDR2 YYNGEE. The CDR3 DNA sequence: TGTGCCAGCAGCGTAGATGGGGATGGCACAGATACGCAGTATTTT. It is translated as CASSVDGDGTDTQYF.

The chain has TRBV12-3 or TRBV12-4 and TRBJ2-3; no definite D call. V was cut by 6 bases and J by 3 bases, with 7 bases left in between. The CDR3 is made up of 12 amino acids. The CDR3 region has the DNA TGTGCCAGCAGGATGGTAACAGATACGCAGTATTTT. It translates to CASRMVTDTQYF.

This chain links TRBV29-1 with TRBJ1-5; no reliable D call. Trimming pared 5 bases from V and 4 bases from J, leaving 15 bases between. Germline V gives CDR1 SQVTM, CDR2 ANQGSEA. This CDR3 spans 14 amino acids. The CDR3 sequence is CSVREGGRNQPQHF. The CDR3 coding sequence is TGCAGCGTTCGGGAGGGAGGGAGAAATCAGCCCCAGCATTTT.

This clonotype showed up just a few times. V is TRBV6-1 and J is TRBJ1-2; 8 bases fit TRBD1. CDR1 and CDR2 from the germline V gene are MNHNS and SASEGT. The CDR3 runs 12 residues. Trimming at V came to 5 bases and at J to 6 bases, leaving 2 bases not matched to a gene. CDR3 in DNA: TGTGCCAGCAGTTCGACAGGGGATGGCTACACCTTC. Its protein is CASSSTGDGYTF.

The chain recombines TRBV4-3 with TRBJ1-1; D may be TRBD1 (5 bases). With 1 base removed from V and 3 bases from J, the gap between germline ends came to 18 bases. Germline V gene sequence: CDR1 LGHNA, CDR2 YSLEER. The CDR3 contains 17 residues. The CDR3 DNA is TGCGCCAGCAGCCAAGCTATAGGGGCCCGGGGGGACACTGAAGCTTTCTTT. Its translation: CASSQAIGARGDTEAFF.

The chain combines TRBV5-6 with TRBJ2-2; D is undetermined. Trimming removed 2 bases at V and 3 bases at J, with 5 bases between. Germline-derived CDR1 and CDR2 are SGHDT and YYEEEE. CDR3 length: 13 amino acids. DNA for the CDR3: TGTGCCAGCAGCTTAACTTACACCGGGGAGCTGTTTTTT. Protein product: CASSLTYTGELFF.

This chain links TRBV27 with TRBJ1-4; D is perhaps TRBD1 (6 bases). Germline V gene lookup returns CDR1 MNHEY and CDR2 SMNVEV (reference sequence). The CDR3 extends over 14 amino acids. V was pared by 4 bases and J by 12 bases, with 18 bases between. Here the CDR3 DNA reads TGTGCCAGCAGTTCACAGGGAAAACGCCAAGAACTGTTTTTT. Amino acids: CASSSQGKRQELFF. The complete variable domain, with remaining parts taken from reference TRBV27 and TRBJ1-4, reads EAQVTQNPRYLITVTGKKLTVTCSQNMNHEYMSWYRQDPGLGLRQIYYSMNVEVTDKGDVPEGYKVSRKEKRNFPLILESPSPNQTSLYFCASSSQGKRQELFFGSGTQLSVL.

The chain recombines TRBV7-9 with TRBJ2-7; D not certain. This CDR3 contains 15 residues. V was pared by 6 bases and J by 6 bases, with 21 bases between. CDR1 SEHNR and CDR2 FQNEAQ come from the germline V gene (reference sequence). CDR3 amino acids: CASSTLQGKAAEQYF. DNA of the CDR3: TGTGCCAGCAGTACTTTACAAGGGAAGGCGGCCGAGCAGTACTTC.

This chain joins TRBV19 and TRBJ1-2; weak D call: TRBD1 (5 bases). Germline CDR1 LNHDA, CDR2 SQIVND (reference sequence). The V gene lost 5 bases and the J gene lost 4 bases, with 20 bases spanning the gap. The CDR3 runs 16 residues. The CDR3 DNA sequence: TGTGCCAGTAGTCTTGGGTATCGGCAGGGCTTCTATGGCTACACCTTC. This gives the protein CASSLGYRQGFYGYTF.

V and J are TRBV24-1 and TRBJ2-3, with TRBD2 matching over 11 bases. This CDR3 comprises 17 residues. Germline CDR1 reads KGHDR; CDR2 reads SFDVKD. V dropped 9 bases and J dropped 0; count of bases not matched to a gene: 10. The CDR3 DNA sequence: TGTGCCACCGCCGGGACTAGCGGATCCGACAGCACAGATACGCAGTATTTT. It codes for CATAGTSGSDSTDTQYF.

The V call is TRBV2, the J call TRBJ2-3, with 13 nucleotides matching TRBD2. The V gene's germline CDR1 is SNHLY and CDR2 FYNNEI. The CDR3 loop spans 19 amino acids. With 0 bases clipped from V and 6 bases from J, the junction kept 12 bases outside the gene matches. In nucleotides, the CDR3 is TGTGCCAGCAGTGAAGCTCCTAACATACTAGCGGGAGGGCATGATACGCAGTATTTT. As protein: CASSEAPNILAGGHDTQYF.

The chain couples TRBV3-1 to TRBJ1-1; no clear D gene. In germline, CDR1 is LGHDT, CDR2 YNNKEL (reference sequence). V shed 1 base and J shed 0 bases, with 9 bases lying between them. The CDR3 loop spans 15 amino acids. CDR3 protein: CASSQGPRLNTEAFF. As DNA, the CDR3 is TGTGCCAGCAGCCAAGGACCCCGCTTGAACACTGAAGCTTTCTTT.

V is TRBV6-6 and J is TRBJ2-7, with a tentative D call TRBD1 (6 bases). The V gene lost 5 bases and the J gene lost 3 bases, with 17 bases spanning the gap. The CDR3 extends over 15 amino acids. The germline gives CDR1 MNHNY, CDR2 SVGAGI (reference sequence). CDR3 sequence reads: CASSNPRGGIYEQYF. The CDR3 coding sequence is TGTGCCAGCAGTAACCCCAGGGGTGGGATCTACGAGCAGTACTTC.

This clonotype was observed a single time. V usage is TRBV19 and J usage is TRBJ2-5, with TRBD2 identical over 8 bases. Trimming cost V 2 bases and J 4 bases; bases outside gene matches: 9. The germline V gene has CDR1 LNHDA and CDR2 SQIVND (reference sequence). The CDR3 has 16 residues. CDR3 protein: CASSISLAGSRETQYF. The CDR3 DNA sequence: TGTGCCAGTAGTATATCTTTAGCGGGATCTCGAGAGACCCAGTACTTC.

The V and J genes are TRBV15 and TRBJ1-1, with D possibly being TRBD1 (6 bases). V lost 1 base to trimming and J lost 6 bases, with 15 bases between them. Per germline, CDR1 LNHNV and CDR2 YYDKDF (reference sequence). This CDR3 comprises 15 residues. In DNA form, the CDR3 reads TGTGCCACCAGCAGAGCCGCGGGGGCGGCTTCTGAAGCTTTCTTT. It specifies CATSRAAGAASEAFF.

The chain employs TRBV12-3 or TRBV12-4 and TRBJ2-1, with TRBD2 identical over 9 bases. This CDR3 region has 16 residues. With V trimmed by 10 bases and J by 1 base, 11 bases remained unmatched. CDR3 nucleotides: TGTGCCACTGTAGCGGGAGAAGGGGGGTCCTACAATGAGCAGTTCTTC. The encoded protein is CATVAGEGGSYNEQFF.

This rearrangement joins TRBV7-3 to TRBJ1-1; D gene ambiguous. Trimming stripped 2 bases from V and 2 bases from J, with 6 bases between. CDR1 and CDR2 (germline): SGHTA, FQGTGA. The CDR3 has 13 residues. The CDR3 region is CASSLYANTEAFF. In DNA, the CDR3 is TGTGCCAGCAGCTTATATGCTAACACTGAAGCTTTCTTT.

This clonotype was seen just once. This sequence joins TRBV5-4 and TRBJ2-1; TRBD2 might be the D (6 bases). Germline CDR1 and CDR2: SGHNT and YYREEE (reference sequence). This CDR3 comprises 17 residues. Trimming stripped 6 bases from V and 4 bases from J, with 23 bases between. The CDR3 coding sequence is TGTGCCAGCAATCCCCGCGGGGAAGAGCGGTCATACAATGAGCAGTTCTTC. Encoded protein: CASNPRGEERSYNEQFF. Filled out from reference TRBV5-4 and TRBJ2-1, the complete variable domain reads ETGVTQSPTHLIKTRGQQVTLRCSSQSGHNTVSWYQQALGQGPQFIFQYYREEENGRGNFPPRFSGLQFPNYSSELNVNALELDDSALYLCASNPRGEERSYNEQFFGPGTRLTVL.

This chain links TRBV7-9 with TRBJ2-5, with 8 bases identical to TRBD2. V dropped 5 bases and J dropped 1; count of bases not matched to a gene: 12. Looked up from germline, CDR1 is SEHNR and CDR2 is FQNEAQ (reference sequence). This CDR3 has 17 amino acids. The CDR3 loop is CASSPLLAGPPQETQYF. CDR3 DNA sequence: TGTGCCAGCAGCCCCCTTTTAGCGGGACCCCCCCAAGAGACCCAGTACTTC.

The rearrangement links TRBV4-3 to TRBJ2-7; TRBD2 might be the D (5 bases). The germline gives CDR1 LGHNA, CDR2 YSLEER. The length of the CDR3 is 14 residues. V gave up 1 base and J gave up 7 bases, with 14 bases separating them. The CDR3 coding sequence is TGCGCCAGCAGCCAAGTCGTAGACTACGTGGAGCAGTACTTC. It encodes CASSQVVDYVEQYF.

This chain's CDR3 is CATSGVGGPWGEQFF. The CDR3 DNA sequence: TGTGCCACCAGCGGGGTGGGAGGGCCATGGGGTGAGCAGTTCTTC. The chain uses TRBV24-1 and TRBJ2-1; 7 nucleotides match TRBD2. From germline, CDR1 is KGHDR and CDR2 SFDVKD. Trimming removed 7 bases from V and 9 bases from J; junction bases left unmatched: 14. This CDR3 contains 15 residues.

The genes are TRBV2 and TRBJ1-3; D remains ambiguous. The CDR3 has 15 residues. Germline-derived CDR1 and CDR2 are SNHLY and FYNNEI. Trimming left V 5 bases short and J 0 bases short, with 11 bases between. The CDR3 DNA is TGTGCCAGCAGTTACGTTGGGTACTCTGGAAACACCATATATTTT. Its protein is CASSYVGYSGNTIYF.

The chain has TRBV19 and TRBJ2-5, with 9 bases that match TRBD1. Germline V lookup: CDR1 LNHDA, CDR2 SQIVND (reference sequence). Trimming at V came to 6 bases and at J to 3 bases, leaving 8 bases not matched to a gene. This CDR3 comprises 15 residues. The CDR3 protein is CASRGTGLQKETQYF. The CDR3 nucleotides read TGTGCCAGTAGGGGGACAGGGTTGCAAAAAGAGACCCAGTACTTC.

The chain links TRBV7-9 to TRBJ2-6; TRBD2 aligns across 7 bases. Germline-derived CDR1 and CDR2 are SEHNR and FQNEAQ (reference sequence). With V trimmed by 5 bases and J by 0 bases, 13 bases remained unmatched. The length of the CDR3 is 19 residues. CDR3: CASSDSGLAESSGANVLTF. The CDR3 DNA is TGTGCCAGCAGCGATTCGGGGCTAGCGGAGAGCTCTGGGGCCAACGTCCTGACTTTC.

This chain connects TRBV3-1 to TRBJ2-1; no clear D. The CDR3 has 14 amino acids. The germline V gene encodes CDR1 LGHDT and CDR2 YNNKEL (reference sequence). V was pared by 1 base and J by 5 bases, with 9 bases between. CDR3 sequence reads: CASSQVGRDNEQFF. The CDR3 DNA sequence: TGTGCCAGCAGCCAAGTCGGCAGAGACAATGAGCAGTTCTTC.

The V gene is TRBV13, the J gene TRBJ2-3; 7 bases align to TRBD2. From germline, CDR1 is PRHDT and CDR2 FYEKMQ (reference sequence). CDR3 size: 16 residues. V lost 5 bases, J lost 9 bases, and 17 bases stayed unmatched. The CDR3 region is CASSISLAGALRTQYF. In DNA form, the CDR3 reads TGTGCCAGCAGCATTTCCTTGGCGGGAGCCCTCAGGACGCAGTATTTT.

V usage is TRBV6-6 and J usage is TRBJ2-7; D gene unclear. CDR3 size: 15 residues. V was trimmed by 3 bases and J by 4 bases, leaving 16 bases between them. The germline V gene encodes CDR1 MNHNY and CDR2 SVGAGI (reference sequence). CDR3 protein: CASSYRRLMIYEQYF. CDR3 DNA sequence: TGTGCCAGCAGTTATCGCCGACTGATGATTTACGAGCAGTACTTC.

The chain's CDR3 is CASSGLPQETQYF. Here the CDR3 DNA reads TGTGCCAGCAGCGGACTCCCCCAAGAGACCCAGTACTTC. The chain joins TRBV9 to TRBJ2-5; no clear D. In germline, CDR1 is SGDLS, CDR2 YYNGEE. CDR3 length equals 13 residues. V lost 3 bases, J lost 1 base, and 7 bases lay in between.

The CDR3 region has the DNA TGCAGTGCCCTCCTGGGACTAGCGGGAGGGTCCTACAATGAGCAGTTCTTC. Translating gives CSALLGLAGGSYNEQFF. The gene calls are TRBV20-1 and TRBJ2-1; 16 bases agree with TRBD2. Germline loops: CDR1 DFQATT, CDR2 SNEGSKA (reference sequence). The J segment lost 1 base and the V segment lost 6 bases, leaving 6 bases of the junction unmatched. The CDR3 totals 17 residues.

This clonotype was observed a handful of times. The gene calls are TRBV12-3 or TRBV12-4 and TRBJ1-1, with unresolved D. CDR3 length: 11 residues. Trimming cost V 7 bases and J 7 bases, with 10 bases left between them. The CDR3 loop reads CASTHGSEAFF. CDR3 in DNA: TGTGCCAGCACCCATGGTAGTGAAGCTTTCTTT.